This T cell receptor (beta chain) derives from a study of blood T cell repertoires in COVID-19. Background on the study: COVID-19 samples, acute and convalescent, were from the United States, Italy and Spain. T cells, B-cell-depleted T cells, or PBMCs provided the cDNA or gDNA that served as material.

Authors' analysis steps: Nucleated cell number was recorded as an estimate derived from reference gene primer amplification. The repertoire was sequenced with immunoSEQ multiplex PCR; TCRdb's copy has only in-frame clones and lacks some. V and J calls and clone size follow that table, whereas D and trimming were derived from the DNA. The table has 300,000 or so clones, more than 70% seen once; the top ten hold more than 6.5%. The germline V and J ends were trimmed by 4 bases and 3 bases, with 9 bases remaining between them. CDR3 length: 14 amino acids. CDR1 and CDR2 (germline): SGHTA, FQGTGA. The gene calls are TRBV7-3 and TRBJ2-2; D call uncertain. Sequences were obtained from peripheral blood. This receptor was taken from a woman in her 30s who had recovered from COVID-19. The CDR3 coding sequence is TGTGCCAGCAGCTACGAACGCGACACCGGGGAGCTGTTTTTT. Translated, it gives CASSYERDTGELFF. Based on the CDR3 plus reference TRBV7-3 and TRBJ2-2, the full variable domain is GAGVSQTPSNKVTEKGKYVELRCDPISGHTALYWYRQSLGQGPEFLIYFQGTGAADDSGLPNDRFFAVRPEGSVSTLKIQRTERGDSAVYLCASSYERDTGELFFGEGSRLTVL.